This T cell receptor beta chain is drawn from a study of human T cells and chemical hapten exposure. TCRdb re-called the RACE reads through MiXCR, storing one row per CDR3 protein. The profile covers more than 150,000 distinct CDR3 sequences, with under 25% appearing a single time and about 2.5% taken by the ten largest. Regarding time point: patch test 3, about 24 weeks after DPC sensitization. The treatment denotes: therapeutic diphenylcyclopropenone sensitization with weekly scalp DPC. Blood was drawn before each patch test was applied. The table lists this clonotype with a few counts. Its antigen is still unknown. Study-wide results and limits: The donor cohort had alopecia, so its immune response may not match that of healthy people.

The specimen was whole blood, collected in connection with sensitization to the hapten diphenylcyclopropenone (DPC). The sequence came from a woman in her forties with alopecia areata. Some clones in this sample may be carry-over from other donors' samples.

The CDR3 sequence: CASSLAATGETQYF. CDR3 in DNA: TGTGCCAGCAGCTTGGCGGCGACGGGAGAGACCCAGTACTTC. This chain uses TRBV5-6 with TRBJ2-5; no firm D call. The CDR3 has 14 residues. Trimming cost V 0 bases and J 4 bases, with 10 bases left between them. CDR1 and CDR2 (germline): SGHDT, YYEEEE. Full variable domain (missing parts from reference TRBV5-6 and TRBJ2-5): DAGVTQSPTHLIKTRGQQVTLRCSPKSGHDTVSWYQQALGQGPQFIFQYYEEEERQRGNFPDRFSGHQFPNYSSELNVNALLLGDSALYLCASSLAATGETQYFGPGTRLLVL.